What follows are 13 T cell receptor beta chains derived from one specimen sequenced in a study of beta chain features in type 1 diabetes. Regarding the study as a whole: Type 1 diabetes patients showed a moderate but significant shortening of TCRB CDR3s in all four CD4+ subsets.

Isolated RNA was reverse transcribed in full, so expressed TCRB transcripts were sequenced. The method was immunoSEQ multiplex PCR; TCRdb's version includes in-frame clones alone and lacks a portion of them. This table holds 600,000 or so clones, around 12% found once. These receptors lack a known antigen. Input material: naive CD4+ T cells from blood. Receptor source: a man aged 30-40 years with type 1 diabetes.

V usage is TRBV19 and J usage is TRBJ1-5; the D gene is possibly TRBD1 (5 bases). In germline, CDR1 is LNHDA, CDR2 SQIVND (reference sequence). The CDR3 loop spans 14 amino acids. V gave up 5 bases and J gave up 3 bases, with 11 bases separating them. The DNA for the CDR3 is TGTGCCAGTAGTCCCCTGGGGACCAATCAGCCCCAGCATTTT. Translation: CASSPLGTNQPQHF.

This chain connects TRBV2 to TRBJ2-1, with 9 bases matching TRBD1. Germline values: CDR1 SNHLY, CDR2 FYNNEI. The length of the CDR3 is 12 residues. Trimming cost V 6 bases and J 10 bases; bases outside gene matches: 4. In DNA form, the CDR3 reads TGTGCCAGCAGACAGGGGGCGGGCGAGCAGTTCTTC. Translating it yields CASRQGAGEQFF.

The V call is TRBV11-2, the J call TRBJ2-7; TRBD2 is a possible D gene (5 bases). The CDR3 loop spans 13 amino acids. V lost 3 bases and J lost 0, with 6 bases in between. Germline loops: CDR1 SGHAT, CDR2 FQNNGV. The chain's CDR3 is CASSLGSSYEQYF. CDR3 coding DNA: TGTGCCAGCAGCTTGGGGAGCTCCTACGAGCAGTACTTC.

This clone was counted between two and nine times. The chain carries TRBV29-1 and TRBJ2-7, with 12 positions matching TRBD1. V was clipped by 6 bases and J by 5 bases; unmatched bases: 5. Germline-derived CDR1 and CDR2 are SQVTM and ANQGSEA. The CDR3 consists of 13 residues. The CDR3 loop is CSVGTGGYHEQYF. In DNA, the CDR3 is TGCAGCGTGGGGACAGGGGGCTACCACGAGCAGTACTTC.

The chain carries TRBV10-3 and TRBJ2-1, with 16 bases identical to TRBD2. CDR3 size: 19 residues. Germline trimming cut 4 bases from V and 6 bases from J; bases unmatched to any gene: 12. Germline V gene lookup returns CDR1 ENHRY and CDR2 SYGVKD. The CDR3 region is CAISAGTGTSGGAFNEQFF. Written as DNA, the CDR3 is TGTGCCATCAGTGCCGGGACAGGGACTAGCGGGGGGGCCTTCAATGAGCAGTTCTTC.

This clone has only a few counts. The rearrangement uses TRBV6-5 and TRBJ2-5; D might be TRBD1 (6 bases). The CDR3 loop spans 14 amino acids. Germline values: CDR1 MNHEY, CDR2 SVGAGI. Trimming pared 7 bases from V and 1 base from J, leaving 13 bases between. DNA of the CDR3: TGTGCCAGCACCTCCGGGACAACCCAAGAGACCCAGTACTTC. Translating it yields CASTSGTTQETQYF.

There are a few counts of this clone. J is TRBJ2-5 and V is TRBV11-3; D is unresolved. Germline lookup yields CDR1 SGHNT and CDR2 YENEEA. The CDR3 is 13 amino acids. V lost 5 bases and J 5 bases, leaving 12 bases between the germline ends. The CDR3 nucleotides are TGTGCCAGCAGCGGGCAGCACTTCGAGACCCAGTACTTC. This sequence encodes CASSGQHFETQYF.

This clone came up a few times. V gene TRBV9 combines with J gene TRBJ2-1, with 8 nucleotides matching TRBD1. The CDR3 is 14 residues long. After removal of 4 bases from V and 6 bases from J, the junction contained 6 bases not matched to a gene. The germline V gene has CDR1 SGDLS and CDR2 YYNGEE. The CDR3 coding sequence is TGTGCCAGCAGCACGGGACAGGAGGTCAATGAGCAGTTCTTC. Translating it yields CASSTGQEVNEQFF.

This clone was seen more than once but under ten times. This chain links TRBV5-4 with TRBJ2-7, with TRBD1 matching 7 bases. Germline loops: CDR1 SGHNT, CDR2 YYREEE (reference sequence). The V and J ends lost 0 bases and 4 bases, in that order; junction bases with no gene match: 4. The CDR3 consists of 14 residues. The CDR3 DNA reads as TGTGCCAGCAGCTTGGACAGGGGAATGTACGAGCAGTACTTC. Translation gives CASSLDRGMYEQYF.

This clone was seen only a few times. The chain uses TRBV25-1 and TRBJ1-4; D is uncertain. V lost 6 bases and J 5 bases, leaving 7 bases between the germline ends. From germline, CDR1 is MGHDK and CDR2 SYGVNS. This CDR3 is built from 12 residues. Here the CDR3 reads CASRLGNEKLFF. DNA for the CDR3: TGTGCCAGCAGGCTCGGAAATGAAAAACTGTTTTTT.

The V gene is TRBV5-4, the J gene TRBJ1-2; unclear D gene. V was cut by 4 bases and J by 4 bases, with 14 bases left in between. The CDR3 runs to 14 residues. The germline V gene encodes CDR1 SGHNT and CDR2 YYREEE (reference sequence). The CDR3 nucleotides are TGTGCCAGCAGCCCAACGGCGACGCGCTATGGCTACACCTTC. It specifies CASSPTATRYGYTF.

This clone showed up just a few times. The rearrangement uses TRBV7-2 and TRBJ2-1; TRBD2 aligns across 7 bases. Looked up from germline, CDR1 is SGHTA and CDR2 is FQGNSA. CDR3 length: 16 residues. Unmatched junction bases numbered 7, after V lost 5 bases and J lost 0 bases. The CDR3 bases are TGTGCCAGCAGCCAAGATACGGGGGGCTCCTACAATGAGCAGTTCTTC. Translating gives CASSQDTGGSYNEQFF.

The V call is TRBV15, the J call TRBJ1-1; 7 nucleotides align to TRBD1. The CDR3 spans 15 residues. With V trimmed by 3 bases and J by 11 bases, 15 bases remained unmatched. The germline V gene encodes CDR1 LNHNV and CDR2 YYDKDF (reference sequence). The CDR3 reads CATSSSDRDSVAAFF. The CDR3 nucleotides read TGTGCCACCAGCAGCAGTGACAGGGACAGTGTAGCGGCTTTCTTT.